These 30 T cell receptor beta chains share one sample of origin, sequenced in a study of cytomegalovirus exposure and HLA in healthy donors. Both 60 Vbeta primers and 13 Jbeta primers went into the PCR. Only in-frame clones appear in the TCRdb table, and some are missing; sequencing was by immunoSEQ multiplex PCR. Of about 140,000 clones listed, nearly 80% are singletons. Sequenced input: PBMCs. The receptors stem from a man between 25 and 39 years old in good health and CMV-seronegative.

V usage is TRBV9 and J usage is TRBJ2-7, with 14 bases lining up with TRBD2. CDR3 length: 18 residues. Germline V gene sequence: CDR1 SGDLS, CDR2 YYNGEE. After removal of 0 bases from V and 2 bases from J, the junction contained 7 bases not matched to a gene. CDR3: CASSVGGTSGSLTYEQYF. CDR3 DNA: TGTGCCAGCAGCGTAGGTGGGACTAGCGGGAGTTTAACCTACGAGCAGTACTTC.

V usage is TRBV2 and J usage is TRBJ2-2; 7 bases are a match to TRBD1. Trimming cost V 8 bases and J 3 bases; bases outside gene matches: 6. The CDR3 spans 14 residues. The germline gives CDR1 SNHLY, CDR2 FYNNEI. This CDR3 reads CASVYRGDTGELFF. CDR3 bases: TGTGCCAGCGTATACAGGGGCGACACCGGGGAGCTGTTTTTT. Full variable domain (rest looked up from reference TRBV2 and TRBJ2-2): EPEVTQTPSHQVTQMGQEVILRCVPISNHLYFYWYRQILGQKVEFLVSFYNNEISEKSEIFDDQFSVERPDGSNFTLKIRSTKLEDSAMYFCASVYRGDTGELFFGEGSRLTVL.

This clone was counted once. V and J are TRBV4-1 and TRBJ2-2; TRBD2 is a possible D gene (6 bases). This CDR3 has 17 amino acids. V was clipped by 0 bases and J by 6 bases, with 17 bases between them. Per germline, CDR1 MGHRA and CDR2 YSYEKL. DNA for the CDR3: TGCGCCAGCAGCCAAGAAAGTCACAGCGGGTTCGCCGGGGAGCTGTTTTTT. Protein sequence: CASSQESHSGFAGELFF.

The chain joins TRBV7-2 to TRBJ2-5; 8 nucleotides align to TRBD2. Looked up from germline, CDR1 is SGHTA and CDR2 is FQGNSA. V was pared by 2 bases and J by 5 bases, with 7 bases of the junction left unmatched. CDR3 length equals 15 residues. Here the CDR3 reads CASSLSSGSGETQYF. Written as DNA, the CDR3 is TGTGCCAGCAGCTTATCCAGCGGGAGTGGGGAGACCCAGTACTTC. Supplemented by reference TRBV7-2 and TRBJ2-5, the full variable domain reads GAGVSQSPSNKVTEKGKDVELRCDPISGHTALYWYRQSLGQGLEFLIYFQGNSAPDKSGLPSDRFSAERTGGSVSTLTIQRTQQEDSAVYLCASSLSSGSGETQYFGPGTRLLVL.

The gene calls are TRBV19 and TRBJ2-6; D is unclear. Germline values: CDR1 LNHDA, CDR2 SQIVND (reference sequence). Trimming removed 3 bases from V and 2 bases from J, with 11 bases in between. The CDR3 runs to 16 residues. In DNA, the CDR3 is TGTGCCAGTAGTATGTGGTACTCGGCTGGGGCCAACGTCCTGACTTTC. Its translation: CASSMWYSAGANVLTF.

The chain has TRBV29-1 and TRBJ2-1; unclear D gene. V lost 3 bases and J lost 7, with 4 bases in between. CDR1 and CDR2 from the germline V gene are SQVTM and ANQGSEA. There are 10 residues in the CDR3. The CDR3 bases are TGCAGCGTTGACCAGAATGAGCAGTTCTTC. It specifies CSVDQNEQFF.

The rearrangement links TRBV18 to TRBJ1-2; D ambiguous. V was trimmed by 3 bases and J by 4 bases, leaving 12 bases between them. The CDR3 totals 14 residues. Germline CDR1 reads KGHSH; CDR2 reads LQKENI. This chain's CDR3 is CASSPETSFYGYTF. In nucleotides, the CDR3 is TGTGCCAGCTCACCCGAGACTTCCTTCTATGGCTACACCTTC.

This clone occurred once. The same CDR3 also results from other DNA sequences found in this sample. V usage is TRBV30 and J usage is TRBJ2-3; 9 nucleotides align to TRBD2. V lost 0 bases and J lost 6; bases outside the gene matches: 4. The germline CDR1 and CDR2 sequences are GTSNPN and SVGIG (reference sequence). The CDR3 sequence is 14 residues long. This CDR3 is CAWSVRAGGDTQYF. CDR3 DNA sequence: TGTGCCTGGAGTGTACGTGCGGGAGGGGATACGCAGTATTTT.

The V gene is TRBV6-4, the J gene TRBJ2-1; 10 bases are a match to TRBD1. The CDR3 has 16 amino acids. CDR1 is MRHNA, CDR2 SNTAGT, per germline. Unmatched junction bases numbered 3, after V lost 2 bases and J lost 2 bases. CDR3 bases: TGTGCCAGCAGTGACCCGGGGACAGGGGCCTACAATGAGCAGTTCTTC. Protein product: CASSDPGTGAYNEQFF.

The chain carries TRBV21-1 and TRBJ2-1; the listed D gene, TRBD2, was not tested against the DNA. TRBV21-1 is labeled a pseudogene. This CDR3 has 14 amino acids. CDR3 nucleotides: TGTGCCAGAGTCATGGGTAGCGGGTCCAATGAGCAGTTCTTC. Its protein product is CARVMGSGSNEQFF.

This chain joins TRBV13 and TRBJ2-5; no definite D call. Germline V gives CDR1 PRHDT, CDR2 FYEKMQ (reference sequence). V gave up 5 bases and J gave up 5 bases, with 18 bases separating them. CDR3 length: 15 residues. The CDR3 loop reads CASSPPRPLRETQYF. CDR3 bases: TGTGCCAGCAGCCCTCCAAGGCCACTAAGGGAGACCCAGTACTTC.

This chain joins TRBV28 and TRBJ2-5, with D possibly being TRBD2 (5 bases). CDR1 and CDR2 from the germline V gene are MDHEN and SYDVKM. The V end was cut by 7 bases, the J end by 5 bases, with 14 bases between. The CDR3 length is 13 residues. CDR3 protein: CASTYGIMETQYF. CDR3 DNA: TGTGCCAGCACCTACGGGATTATGGAGACCCAGTACTTC.

The chain uses TRBV11-2 and TRBJ1-1; D is ambiguous. The germline V gene encodes CDR1 SGHAT and CDR2 FQNNGV. Deletions cut 4 bases from V and 7 bases from J, with 7 bases between. CDR3 length: 11 residues. As DNA, the CDR3 is TGTGCCAGCAGCTGGGCCCTTGAAGCTTTCTTT. Amino acids: CASSWALEAFF.

This clone was recorded once. The rearrangement links TRBV28 to TRBJ2-1; possibly TRBD1 for D (5 bases). Germline V gene lookup returns CDR1 MDHEN and CDR2 SYDVKM. The CDR3 extends over 14 amino acids. Trimming pared 5 bases from V and 12 bases from J, leaving 20 bases between. The CDR3: CASSPGHRYDGQFF. In DNA form, the CDR3 reads TGTGCCAGCAGTCCTGGCCACAGGTATGATGGGCAGTTCTTC.

This chain connects TRBV27 to TRBJ2-1; 9 positions match TRBD2. V shed 1 base and J 9 bases; nucleotides not matched to a gene: 4. Per the germline V gene, CDR1 is MNHEY and CDR2 is SMNVEV (reference sequence). CDR3 length: 14 amino acids. The CDR3 spells CASSLWTSAGEQFF. The CDR3 DNA reads TGTGCCAGCAGTTTATGGACTAGCGCAGGTGAGCAGTTCTTC.

This clone was detected a few times. DNA for the CDR3: TGCAGCGTTGCAGCGGGCTACAATGAGCAGTTCTTC. The encoded protein is CSVAAGYNEQFF. The chain employs TRBV29-1 and TRBJ2-1, with D possibly matching TRBD2 (6 bases). Germline CDR1 SQVTM, CDR2 ANQGSEA. The CDR3 has 12 amino acids. V was shortened by 4 bases and J by 3 bases, with 7 bases between the two germline ends.

This clone was counted a few times. The chain combines TRBV2 with TRBJ1-1; possibly TRBD1 for D (5 bases). This CDR3 spans 16 amino acids. Germline V lookup: CDR1 SNHLY, CDR2 FYNNEI. V shed 10 bases and J shed 3 bases, with 24 bases lying between them. In DNA, the CDR3 is TGTGCCAATAAGGCAGGAACCTCGACAGTTTACACTGAAGCTTTCTTT. Its translation: CANKAGTSTVYTEAFF.

The chain is built from TRBV10-2 and TRBJ2-7; D possibly corresponds to TRBD1 (6 bases). Germline CDR1 and CDR2: WSHSY and SAAADI. CDR3 length: 13 amino acids. Trimming left V 2 bases short and J 4 bases short, with 9 bases between. This CDR3 is CASSERQAYEQYF. CDR3 sequence (DNA): TGCGCCAGCAGTGAGCGACAGGCTTACGAGCAGTACTTC.

V is TRBV19 and J is TRBJ2-2; 13 bases agree with TRBD2. Per the germline V gene, CDR1 is LNHDA and CDR2 is SQIVND (reference sequence). CDR3 size: 14 residues. V lost 8 bases to trimming and J lost 6 bases; unmatched junction nucleotides: 3. The CDR3 sequence is CASEGLAGSGELFF. The DNA of the CDR3 is TGTGCCAGTGAGGGACTAGCGGGATCCGGGGAGCTGTTTTTT.

The V gene is TRBV30, the J gene TRBJ1-3; TRBD1 aligns across 9 bases. The CDR3 is 15 amino acids. The ends lost 0 bases at V and 2 bases at J; junction bases unmatched: 2. Looked up from germline, CDR1 is GTSNPN and CDR2 is SVGIG (reference sequence). This CDR3 is CAWSVQGAAGNTIYF. For the CDR3, the DNA is TGTGCCTGGAGTGTACAGGGGGCAGCTGGAAACACCATATATTTT.

Here the CDR3 reads CATSSSRTGEDEQFF. CDR3 in DNA: TGTGCCACCAGCAGCTCCCGGACAGGGGAGGATGAGCAGTTCTTC. The chain has TRBV15 and TRBJ2-1, with 9 bases aligning to TRBD1. Germline CDR1 reads LNHNV; CDR2 reads YYDKDF (reference sequence). CDR3 length: 15 amino acids. The trim removed 3 bases at V and 8 bases at J, leaving 8 bases unmatched.

This chain uses TRBV10-1 with TRBJ2-3, with 9 bases lining up with TRBD2. Germline trimming cut 6 bases from V and 0 bases from J; bases unmatched to any gene: 1. Germline CDR1 WNHNN, CDR2 SYGVQD (reference sequence). CDR3 length equals 14 residues. CDR3 sequence (DNA): TGCGCCAGCAGCCTAGCGGGAAGCACAGATACGCAGTATTTT. Translating gives CASSLAGSTDTQYF.

This chain uses TRBV28 with TRBJ2-7; TRBD2 is a possible D gene (6 bases). Germline loops: CDR1 MDHEN, CDR2 SYDVKM. V was clipped by 7 bases and J by 0 bases, with 16 bases between them. The CDR3 sequence is 15 residues long. The CDR3 DNA sequence: TGTGCCAGCACTCAAGGAGGGGATCCCTCCTACGAGCAGTACTTC. It specifies CASTQGGDPSYEQYF.

The chain employs TRBV28 and TRBJ1-5; 7 bases are a match to TRBD1. The CDR3 contains 15 residues. Germline CDR1 MDHEN, CDR2 SYDVKM. V lost 5 bases and J lost 3; bases outside the gene matches: 7. The CDR3 region is CASSRGQQLNQPQHF. The DNA of the CDR3 is TGTGCCAGCAGTCGGGGACAGCAACTCAATCAGCCCCAGCATTTT.

The rearrangement joins TRBV11-3 to TRBJ2-1, with D maybe TRBD2 (5 bases). V dropped 5 bases and J dropped 7 bases, with 18 bases sitting between them. CDR1 is SGHNT and CDR2 is YENEEA in the germline V gene. The CDR3 loop spans 15 amino acids. In nucleotides, the CDR3 is TGTGCCAGCAGCCCTAGCCGGGGATTTTGGAATGAGCAGTTCTTC. Translated, it gives CASSPSRGFWNEQFF.

This chain links TRBV7-9 with TRBJ1-2, with unresolved D. Trimming cost V 5 bases and J 7 bases, with 14 bases left between them. The CDR3 is made up of 13 amino acids. Germline-derived CDR1 and CDR2 are SEHNR and FQNEAQ (reference sequence). CDR3 loop: CASSPQAEIGYTF. In DNA, the CDR3 is TGTGCCAGCAGCCCCCAGGCTGAGATTGGCTACACCTTC.

The chain carries TRBV2 and TRBJ2-7, with TRBD2 matching 11 bases. From germline, CDR1 is SNHLY and CDR2 FYNNEI. This CDR3 contains 15 residues. V lost 1 base and J lost 5; bases outside the gene matches: 4. The CDR3 DNA sequence: TGTGCCAGCAGTGAAGGATTAGCGGGAGGGAACGAGCAGTACTTC. It yields the protein CASSEGLAGGNEQYF.

The gene calls are TRBV11-2 and TRBJ2-5; D ambiguous. The better agreement between TRBJ2-7 and the DNA end casts doubt on the J call. The CDR3 has 14 amino acids. Germline CDR1 reads SGHAT; CDR2 reads FQNNGV. CDR3 DNA: TGTGCCAGCAGCTCGAGGAGAAGAAGCTACGAGCAGTACTTC. Protein product: CASSSRRRSYEQYF.

There are a few counts of this clone. The V and J genes are TRBV7-9 and TRBJ1-5; 10 nucleotides align to TRBD1. The V gene's germline CDR1 is SEHNR and CDR2 FQNEAQ (reference sequence). V lost 4 bases, J lost 6 bases, and 6 bases stayed unmatched. There are 15 residues in the CDR3. CDR3 in amino acids: CASSSGQGIGQPQHF. CDR3 nucleotide sequence: TGTGCCAGCAGCTCGGGACAGGGGATAGGTCAGCCCCAGCATTTT.

The chain has TRBV7-9 and TRBJ2-3; no firm D call. Trimming left V 10 bases short and J 6 bases short, with 17 bases between. CDR1 SEHNR and CDR2 FQNEAQ come from the germline V gene (reference sequence). The CDR3 totals 13 residues. This chain's CDR3 is CATPTTFGDTQYF. In nucleotides, the CDR3 is TGTGCCACCCCGACGACCTTCGGGGATACGCAGTATTTT.